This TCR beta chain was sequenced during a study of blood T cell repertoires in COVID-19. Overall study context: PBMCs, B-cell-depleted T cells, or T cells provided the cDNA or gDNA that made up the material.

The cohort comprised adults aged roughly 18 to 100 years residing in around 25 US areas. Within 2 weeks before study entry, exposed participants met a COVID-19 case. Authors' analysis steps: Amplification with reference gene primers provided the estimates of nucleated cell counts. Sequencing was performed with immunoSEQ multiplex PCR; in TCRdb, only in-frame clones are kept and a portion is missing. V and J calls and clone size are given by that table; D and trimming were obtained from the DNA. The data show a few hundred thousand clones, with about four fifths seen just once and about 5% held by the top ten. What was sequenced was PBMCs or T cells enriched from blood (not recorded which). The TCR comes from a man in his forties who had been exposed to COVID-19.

CDR3 protein: CSVPGNTGELFF. In nucleotides, the CDR3 is TGCAGCGTTCCGGGAAACACCGGGGAGCTGTTTTTT. This chain joins TRBV29-1 and TRBJ2-2; TRBD2 is a possible D gene (5 bases). Germline assignment: CDR1 SQVTM and CDR2 ANQGSEA. V was clipped by 5 bases and J by 2 bases, with 6 bases between them. The CDR3 has 12 amino acids.